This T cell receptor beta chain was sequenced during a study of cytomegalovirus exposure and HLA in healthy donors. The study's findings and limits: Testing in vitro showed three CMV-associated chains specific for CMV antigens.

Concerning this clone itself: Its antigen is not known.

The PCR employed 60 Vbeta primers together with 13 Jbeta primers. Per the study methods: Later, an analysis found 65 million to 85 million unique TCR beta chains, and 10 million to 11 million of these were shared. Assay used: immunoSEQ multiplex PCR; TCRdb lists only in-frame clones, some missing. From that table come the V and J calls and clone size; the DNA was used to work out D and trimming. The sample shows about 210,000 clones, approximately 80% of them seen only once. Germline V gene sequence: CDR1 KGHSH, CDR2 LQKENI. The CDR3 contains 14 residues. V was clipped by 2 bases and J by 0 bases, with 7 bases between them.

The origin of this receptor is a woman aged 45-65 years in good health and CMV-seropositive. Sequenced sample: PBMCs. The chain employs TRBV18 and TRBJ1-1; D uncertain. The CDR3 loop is CASSPTNMNTEAFF. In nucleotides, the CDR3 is TGTGCCAGCTCACCAACAAACATGAACACTGAAGCTTTCTTT.